This T cell receptor beta chain appears in the sequencing data of a study of cytomegalovirus exposure and HLA in healthy donors (dated by TCRdb to about 2017). Study-level background: An earlier analysis of some 600 of the donors reported approximately 300 Gb of sequence data and 117 million unique TCR beta sequences obtained from about 180 million T cells. Every repertoire in the discovery cohort had been generated on one and the same sequencing platform. A separate validation cohort of over 95 different subjects was used in addition to the roughly 670-subject first cohort. About 280 gigabases of sequencing data and 75 million to 85 million unique TCR sequences made up an early release that covered 640 HLA-typed donors. In a later analysis, previously published TCR beta repertoires from hundreds of donors were re-analyzed and high-resolution HLA genotyping was added so that TCR occurrence patterns could be studied. Donor age, sex, ethnicity and CMV serostatus were collected together with the repertoire data. A later genetic analysis used genome-wide SNP genotypes for about 60% of the roughly 700 donors, treating that subset as a discovery cohort. Across under 500 genotyped donors of the cohort, an average of approximately 220,000 unique TCR beta nucleotide sequences per donor were sequenced, and roughly 18% of those sequences were non-productive. Roughly five DR-DQ haplotypes were handled as single units for association and clustering, since linkage in the cohort was strong. The number of typed donors differed by locus: roughly 620-640 for A, B, C, DRB1 and DQB1; approximately 520 for DQA1; around 580 for DPA1; and some 470 for DPB1. The genetic ancestry cluster associated with self-reported Caucasian donors included around 76% of the 398 genotyped donors. An earlier analysis of 587 of the donors applied high-throughput TCR beta sequencing to assess whether each TCR beta V gene segment acted as functional or pseudogenic. The study used immunosequencing to profile the T cell repertoires of 666 subjects and linked those repertoires to cytomegalovirus serostatus. Rather than drawing on any new phenotypic data, the later analysis identified candidate immune exposures from TCR beta sequences and the way those sequences occurred across donors. HLA typing included class I and class II loci at four-digit resolution. The study combined high-throughput TCR immunosequencing, statistical association of individual TCRs with disease status, and machine learning to predict cytomegalovirus infection status. The study aimed to test whether signatures of past pathogen exposure could be identified by cataloging public T cell receptors.

Based on the germline V gene (reference sequence), the CDR1 and CDR2 sequences are GTSNPN and SVGIG. The junction shows trimming of 0 bases on V and 0 bases on J, plus 12 bases between the germline ends. Reading from cysteine to phenylalanine, the CDR3 counts 16 amino acids. Only CDR3 DNA remains: 48 bases, in frame from the first base. In total, roughly 670 healthy bone marrow donors made up the cohort. At the time of sampling, every cohort member was nominally healthy, though immune exposures that went unrecorded were likely present. The donor was CMV seronegative and was included in the group of approximately 350 seronegative cohort members. Every donor gave a peripheral blood sample, and the peripheral blood mononuclear cells from that sample were used for TCR beta sequencing. Genomic DNA extraction from the blood cell samples was performed with the Qiagen DNeasy Blood Extraction Kit. Results the study describes overall, beyond this receptor: In a later analysis, TCR association rates were found to vary across HLA loci, with the most associated TCRs seen for DRB1 alleles and the fewest for HLA-C alleles. In an earlier analysis of roughly 500 of the donors, most TCR beta V segments appeared in productive rearrangements about 87% or about 30% of the time, broadly matching IMGT annotations. Several of the top co-occurrence clusters appeared to be linked to parvovirus B19, influenza, CMV and Epstein-Barr virus, according to a later analysis. Linkage disequilibrium might explain the correlated functional status among segregating V segments, but an unknown experimental factor could not be excluded. Cytomegalovirus status was reported to be diagnosed by the classifier with high specificity and sensitivity in both the original and validation cohorts. In the study, approximately 160 TCR beta chains were listed as associated with cytomegalovirus. A later genetic analysis reported fewer N-insertions in productive TCRs among donors in an Asian-associated ancestry cluster than the roughly 700-donor mean. HLA typing was unavailable for some donors at each locus, so association tests used only the typed subset. Specific HLA alleles were associated with 16,951 TCR beta sequences at a false discovery rate of 0.05 in a later analysis. CMV serostatus was the only immune exposure information available for the cohort. A group of highly shared sequence variants was considered likely to be a technical artifact of the sequencing pipeline. The 87-base-pair reads could not distinguish some IMGT-functional V segments, including TRBV6-2 and TRBV6-3, so those segments were excluded. According to a later analysis, most CMV-associated TCR beta chains appeared to be HLA-restricted, and the HLA associations seemed to be driven largely by CMV exposure. Most TCR sequences were observed very rarely across donors, whereas some public TCRs were present in many individuals. In vitro tests confirmed that a few of the cytomegalovirus-associated TCR beta chains recognize cytomegalovirus antigens. The presence/absence analyses assumed that sequencing depth was roughly uniform across donors, and that assumption may not be true. When HLA alleles, especially DR and DQ, strongly co-occurred, TCR associations were difficult to assign to individual alleles. A further reported finding was that TCR beta sequences accurately predicted the HLA-A and HLA-B alleles for most subjects in the first cohort. The cohort was sequenced for TCR beta chains only, and without alpha or paired-chain data the features that could be detected were limited. The authors suggested that the approach could potentially be extended to other disease states and immunological phenotypes. Because counts were too low, more than 15 rarely observed V segments, including chromosome 9 orphons, were left out of the earlier analysis of several hundred of the donors. An association between a missense DCLRE1C variant and V-gene and J-gene trimming of TCR beta chains was found in a later genetic analysis and replicated in an independent cohort. In a later analysis, HLA-associated TCR beta chains showed more clonal expansion and lower generation probabilities than non-associated chains that were equally common.

Library creation used the immunoSEQ multiplex PCR assay. For the multiplex PCR, a mixture combining 60 forward primers for TCR Vbeta segments and 13 reverse primers for TCR Jbeta segments was used. The CDR3 region of rearranged TCR beta genes was amplified from genomic DNA with a multiplex PCR assay. The Illumina HiSeq System was used to sequence the amplified TCR beta libraries as 87-base-pair reads. In the source study's methods: A later analysis counted tens of millions of unique TCR beta chains across the 500 to 850 repertoires, and roughly 11 million of these chains were shared by at least two donors. To remove PCR and sequencing errors, raw reads were error-corrected and collapsed into unique sequences using a nearest-neighbor algorithm that merged closely related sequences. CDR3 sequences were aligned to IMGT reference sequences to assign V, D and J gene segments. Each retained sequence needed at least a six-nucleotide match to both a V gene segment and a J gene segment. A rearrangement counted as productive if the CDR3 had no stop codons and remained in frame with V and J, and every other rearrangement counted as non-productive. Following IMGT convention, CDR3 was defined as the stretch from the second conserved V-encoded cysteine to the conserved J-encoded phenylalanine. Sequences without an unambiguous match to a single V gene segment were excluded from the earlier analysis of a few hundred of the donors. In an earlier analysis of several hundred of the donors, V segments were called functional above 56.7% productive rearrangements and were called segregating when the between-donor standard deviation exceeded 5%. To diagnose cytomegalovirus status from the catalog of TCR beta chain sequences, a statistical classification framework was built. A later analysis assigned V and J genes by comparing TCR nucleotide sequences with IMGT/GENE-DB human TR gene sequences. Using the TCRdist pipeline, a later analysis assigned CDR3 sequences along with most-parsimonious VDJ recombination scenarios. In a later analysis, each TCR beta chain was defined by its CDR3 amino acid sequence together with its V-gene family, and reads lacking a unique V-gene family were excluded. To address suspected cross-contamination and a sequencing artifact, a later analysis removed around 600 highly shared, low-generation-probability nucleotide sequences. For each public chain, a later analysis derived a clonal expansion index from normalized ranks of inferred template counts within each repertoire. In a later analysis, generation probabilities were computed with a VDJ recombination model fitted to out-of-frame rearrangements, and the resulting probabilities were checked against IGoR. In a later analysis, hypergeometric tests were used to score TCR-TCR, TCR-HLA and TCR-CMV co-occurrence, with a repertoire-size bias correction applied to TCR pairs. In a later analysis, false discovery rates were estimated by permuting HLA or CMV assignments 20 times. A later analysis grouped co-occurring TCRs with DBSCAN, adding TCRdist sequence similarity when clustering within HLA-allele-positive subsets. Repertoires with fewer than 30,000 or more than 120,000 public chains, plus five repertoires with anomalous nucleotide sharing, were excluded from co-occurrence clustering. Not all clones reach the TCRdb copy of this immuneACCESS table, which keeps in-frame sequences only. Checked studies attribute under half of the gap to unresolved V genes and leave the rest unexplained. V and J calls and clone size follow that table, whereas D and trimming were derived from the DNA. For this sample there are some 120,000 clones; around 72% appear just once. Jointly, the top ten make up 3.5% to 4.5% of the sample.

On this clone: Its specific antigen is unknown. No much larger clone is present one base from it, and per-base qualities are unavailable.

Sequencing was done on a sample of PBMCs. The V gene is TRBV30 and the J gene is TRBJ2-1; the D gene assignment is ambiguous. This clonotype was sampled from a man under 40 in good health and CMV-seronegative. The bases are TGTGCCTGGAGTGTACTACATGTAGGCTCCTACAATGAGCAGTTCTTC. The resulting protein is CAWSVLHVGSYNEQFF.